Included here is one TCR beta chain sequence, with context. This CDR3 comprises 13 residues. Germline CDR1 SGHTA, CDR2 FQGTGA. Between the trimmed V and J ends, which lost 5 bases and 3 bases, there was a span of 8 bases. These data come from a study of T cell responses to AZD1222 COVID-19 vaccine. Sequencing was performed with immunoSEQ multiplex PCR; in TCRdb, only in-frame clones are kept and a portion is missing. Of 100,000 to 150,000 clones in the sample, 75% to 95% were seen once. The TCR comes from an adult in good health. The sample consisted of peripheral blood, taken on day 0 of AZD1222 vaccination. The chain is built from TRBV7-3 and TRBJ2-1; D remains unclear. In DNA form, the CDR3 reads TGTGCCAGCAGCCGAACGGGCTACAATGAGCAGTTCTTC. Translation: CASSRTGYNEQFF.